The rows below give T cell receptor beta chains drawn from one sample of a study of cytomegalovirus exposure and HLA in healthy donors. Clones were sequenced by immunoSEQ multiplex PCR, and TCRdb holds only the in-frame ones, with some missing. There are about 58,000 clones in the sample; 90% occur only once, and approximately 1.1% lies in the top ten. The sequencing sample was made of PBMCs. These receptors were taken from a man aged 18 to 30 in good health and CMV-seronegative. CDR3s include the opening cysteine and the closing phenylalanine or tryptophan. The D gene is left open where the match is weak. The size field is filled for only some rows; it gives once, few, many or a size class.

TRBV6-5	TRBD2	15	TRBJ2-7	NA	TGTGCCAGCAGCGGAGGTGGGGGGGAGGGCTACGAGCAGTACTTC	CASSGGGGEGYEQYF
TRBV27	TRBD1	17	TRBJ2-1	NA	TGTGCCAGCAGTCTTTCATGGACAGGGGGCTCCTACAATGAGCAGTTCTTC	CASSLSWTGGSYNEQFF
TRBV27	TRBD1	12	TRBJ2-7	NA	TGTGCCAGCGCCGGGACAGACTACGAGCAGTACTTC	CASAGTDYEQYF
TRBV27	NA	14	TRBJ2-7	NA	TGTGCCAGCAGTCACGGGAGCGGACTTCACGAGCAGTACTTC	CASSHGSGLHEQYF
TRBV7-9	TRBD2	15	TRBJ2-1	NA	TGTGCCAGCAGCTTAGTGGGGACTAGTAGGAATGAGCAGTTCTTC	CASSLVGTSRNEQFF
TRBV7-9	TRBD2	15	TRBJ2-7	NA	TGTGCCAGCAGCACTACTAGCGGGAGAAGGGGCGAGCAGTACTTC	CASSTTSGRRGEQYF
TRBV4-1	TRBD2	19	TRBJ2-3	NA	TGCGCCAGCAGCCCTCAAGGGGCTAGCGGGGAGGATGGCACAGATACGCAGTATTTT	CASSPQGASGEDGTDTQYF
TRBV7-9	TRBD2	18	TRBJ2-7	NA	TGTGCCAGCAGCTCGTTCAGGACTAGCGGAACCAGCTCCTACGAGCAGTACTTC	CASSSFRTSGTSSYEQYF
TRBV28	NA	14	TRBJ1-1	NA	TGTGCCAGCAGCTTAGACAGCATGAACACTGAAGCTTTCTTT	CASSLDSMNTEAFF
TRBV11-3	NA	15	TRBJ2-5	NA	TGTGCCAGGAAGTATATTGGGAGGATCCAAGAGACCCAGTACTTC	CARKYIGRIQETQYF
TRBV9	NA	14	TRBJ2-4	NA	TGTGCCAGCAGCGACGCCCCCTCAGGAAACATTCAGTACTTC	CASSDAPSGNIQYF
TRBV18	NA	14	TRBJ2-1	NA	TGTGCCAGCTCACCAGGGGGGACCTACAATGAGCAGTTCTTC	CASSPGGTYNEQFF
TRBV13	TRBD2	16	TRBJ2-2	NA	TGTGTCAGCAGCCTTACCCTCACTAGCGGCCCGGGGGAGCTGTTTTTT	CVSSLTLTSGPGELFF
TRBV7-2	NA	16	TRBJ1-1	NA	TGTGCCAGCAGCTTAGTCGGCCTCGGCGGGATCACTGAAGCTTTCTTT	CASSLVGLGGITEAFF
TRBV21-1	NA	15	TRBJ2-2	NA	TGTGCCAGCAGCAAATTGATGCAGGGCACCGGGGAGCTGTTTTTT	CASSKLMQGTGELFF
TRBV5-1	NA	12	TRBJ2-2	NA	TGCGCCAGCAGCTGGGAGGCCGGGGAGCTGTTTTTT	CASSWEAGELFF
TRBV6-5	NA	14	TRBJ2-2	NA	TGTGCCAGCAGTTACGCGGACTGGTCCGGGGAGCTGTTTTTT	CASSYADWSGELFF
TRBV7-9	NA	15	TRBJ1-5	NA	TGTGCCAGGAAAACGCCCGGGACATCGATTCAGCCCCAGCATTTT	CARKTPGTSIQPQHF
TRBV29-1	TRBD2	16	TRBJ2-5	NA	TGCAGCGTTGAAGATACGCTAGCGGGAGGGCGAGAGACCCAGTACTTC	CSVEDTLAGGRETQYF
TRBV11-2	TRBD2	17	TRBJ2-2	NA	TGTGCCAGCAGCTTGGAAGCCGGGACTAGCGGCACCGGGGAGCTGTTTTTT	CASSLEAGTSGTGELFF
TRBV15	NA	19	TRBJ1-1	NA	TGTGCCACCAGCAGAGTCCCTACCTACAGTTTTTACTCCCCCACTGAAGCTTTCTTT	CATSRVPTYSFYSPTEAFF
TRBV4-2	NA	15	TRBJ1-5	once	TGTGCCAGCAGCCAAGACCGGGGGGATGCTCAGCCCCAGCATTTT	CASSQDRGDAQPQHF
TRBV29-1	NA	13	TRBJ2-1	NA	TGCAGCGTTGGCGGGACCCGCTTCTCTGAGCAGTTCTTC	CSVGGTRFSEQFF
TRBV4-1	TRBD1	16	TRBJ1-1	NA	TGCGCCAGCAGCCAACCTAACAGGGGGCTCAACACTGAAGCTTTCTTT	CASSQPNRGLNTEAFF
TRBV28	NA	13	TRBJ2-5	NA	TGTGCCAGCAGCCGTCGGACAGTAGAGACCCAGTACTTC	CASSRRTVETQYF
TRBV5-6	TRBD2	17	TRBJ2-1	NA	TGTGCCAGCAGCTTTGGACTAGCGGGAGGGCTCTACAATGAGCAGTTCTTC	CASSFGLAGGLYNEQFF
TRBV5-1	NA	12	TRBJ2-2	NA	TGCGCCAGCAGCTTAAATAGCGGGGAGCTGTTTTTT	CASSLNSGELFF
TRBV7-9	NA	18	TRBJ2-1	once	TGTGCCAGCGAAGGGGCAGGAGGGGCTTCGGGGTCCTACAATGAGCAGTTCTTC	CASEGAGGASGSYNEQFF
TRBV18	NA	14	TRBJ2-3	NA	TGTGCCAGCTCACCACCTGGAGGGGCAGATACGCAGTATTTT	CASSPPGGADTQYF
TRBV29-1	NA	13	TRBJ2-3	NA	TGCAGCGTTGAAGGGGCCTCCACAGATACGCAGTATTTT	CSVEGASTDTQYF
TRBV30	NA	14	TRBJ2-5	NA	TGTGCCTGGAGTGTGGCGGGGACCCAAGAGACCCAGTACTTC	CAWSVAGTQETQYF
TRBV14	NA	16	TRBJ2-1	NA	TGTGCCAGCAGCCGCTTAACCGGGTCGTCAAGCAATGAGCAGTTCTTC	CASSRLTGSSSNEQFF
TRBV11-2	NA	12	TRBJ2-1	NA	TGTGCCAGCAGCTTCGTAGTAGATGAGCAGTTCTTC	CASSFVVDEQFF
TRBV11-3	NA	15	TRBJ2-7	NA	TGTGCCAGCACCCTTTTTAGCGGTGTGGGCTACGAGCAGTACTTC	CASTLFSGVGYEQYF
TRBV5-1	NA	16	TRBJ2-5	NA	TGCGCCAGCAGCTTGGATATAGCGCACGCCTTGGAGACCCAGTACTTC	CASSLDIAHALETQYF
TRBV10-3	NA	13	TRBJ1-1	NA	TGTGCCATCAGTTCGGGACACCTAACTGAAGCTTTCTTT	CAISSGHLTEAFF
TRBV15	TRBD1	15	TRBJ2-1	NA	TGTGCCACCAGCACCCCAGGGGGCTCCTACAATGAGCAGTTCTTC	CATSTPGGSYNEQFF
TRBV7-9	TRBD2	15	TRBJ2-1	NA	TGTGCCAGCAGCTTAGGACTAGCGGCAAACAATGAGCAGTTCTTC	CASSLGLAANNEQFF
TRBV28	TRBD2	18	TRBJ2-5	NA	TGTGCCAGCAGTTTCCCCGATATGACTAGCGGGAGACAAGAGACCCAGTACTTC	CASSFPDMTSGRQETQYF
TRBV6-6	NA	16	TRBJ1-3	NA	TGTGCCAGCAGCTTATACGGTCCAGGGGATGGAAACACCATATATTTT	CASSLYGPGDGNTIYF
TRBV5-5	TRBD1	14	TRBJ1-2	NA	TGTGCCAGCAGCGACCGGACAGGGAGCTATGGCTACACCTTC	CASSDRTGSYGYTF
TRBV12-5	TRBD2	16	TRBJ2-3	NA	TGTGCTAGTGGTAGTGGCCTTAGCGGGATTTCAGATACGCAGTATTTT	CASGSGLSGISDTQYF
TRBV6-1	NA	14	TRBJ2-1	NA	TGTGCCAGCAGTGACAACCTAGGGAGCAATGAGCAGTTCTTC	CASSDNLGSNEQFF
TRBV7-9	NA	12	TRBJ2-7	NA	TGTGCCAGCAGGCCCGTGGGAGGCGAAAAGTACTTC	CASRPVGGEKYF
TRBV30	NA	14	TRBJ1-1	NA	TGTGCCTGGAGTGACTTGACAGGGAACACTGAAGCTTTCTTT	CAWSDLTGNTEAFF